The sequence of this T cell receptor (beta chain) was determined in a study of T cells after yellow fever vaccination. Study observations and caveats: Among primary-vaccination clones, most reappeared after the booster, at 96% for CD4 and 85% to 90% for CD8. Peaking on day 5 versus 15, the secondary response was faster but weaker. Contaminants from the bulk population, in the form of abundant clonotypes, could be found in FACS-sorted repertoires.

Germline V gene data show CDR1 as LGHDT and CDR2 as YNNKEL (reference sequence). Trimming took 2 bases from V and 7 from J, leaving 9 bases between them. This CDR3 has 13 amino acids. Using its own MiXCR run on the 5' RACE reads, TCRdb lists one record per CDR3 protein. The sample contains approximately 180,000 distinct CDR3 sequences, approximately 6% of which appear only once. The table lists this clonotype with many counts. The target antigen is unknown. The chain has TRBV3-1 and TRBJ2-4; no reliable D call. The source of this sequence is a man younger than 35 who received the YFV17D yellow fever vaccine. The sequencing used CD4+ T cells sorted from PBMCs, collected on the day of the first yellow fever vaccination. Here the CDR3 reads CASSQRVMNIQYF. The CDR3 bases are TGTGCCAGCAGCCAAAGAGTGATGAACATTCAGTACTTC.